Described below is a single T cell receptor (beta chain) sequence and its context. Its antigen is not known. Sequenced by immunoSEQ multiplex PCR; TCRdb stores in-frame clones only, minus some. The sample gives approximately 10,000 clones, approximately 83% of which show up once; roughly 1% is in the top ten. The entry originates in a study of blood T cell dynamics during melanoma immunotherapy. Overall study context: Standard first-line treatment here was pembrolizumab or nivolumab plus ipilimumab in metastatic melanoma. Study conclusions and caveats: It remained unknown if the driving T cell clones were melanoma-specific.

The CDR3 is 14 amino acids. In germline, CDR1 is ENHRY, CDR2 SYGVKD. Trimming pared 3 bases from V and 5 bases from J, leaving 11 bases between. Time point given: week 3, after first cycle of checkpoint inhibitor. The starting material was blood, obtained from a patient treated with checkpoint blockade. The chain has TRBV10-3 and TRBJ2-1; unclear D gene. This TCR came from a human donor with melanoma. DNA for the CDR3: TGTGCCATCAGTGACTGGACGCTAAACAATGAGCAGTTCTTC. Protein sequence: CAISDWTLNNEQFF.